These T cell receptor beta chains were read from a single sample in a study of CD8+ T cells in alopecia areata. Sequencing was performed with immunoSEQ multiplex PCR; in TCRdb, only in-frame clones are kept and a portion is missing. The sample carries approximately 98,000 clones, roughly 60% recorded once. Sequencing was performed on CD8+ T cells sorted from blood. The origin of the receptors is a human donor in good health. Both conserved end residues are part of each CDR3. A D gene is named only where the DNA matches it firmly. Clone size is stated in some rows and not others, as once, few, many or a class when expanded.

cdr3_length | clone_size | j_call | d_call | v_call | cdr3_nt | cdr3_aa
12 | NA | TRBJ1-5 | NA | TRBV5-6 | TGTGCCAGCAGCTCAGGGACTCAGCCCCAGCATTTT | CASSSGTQPQHF
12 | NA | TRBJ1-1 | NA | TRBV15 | TGTGCCACCAGCAGCGGACGGGCGAAAGCTTTCTTT | CATSSGRAKAFF
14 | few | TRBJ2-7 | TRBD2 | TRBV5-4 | TGTGCCAGCAGCCCCGGGACTAGCGGTTACGAGCAGTACTTC | CASSPGTSGYEQYF
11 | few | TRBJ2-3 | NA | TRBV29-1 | TGCAGCGCCCACGAGGGGAGGACGCAGTATTTT | CSAHEGRTQYF
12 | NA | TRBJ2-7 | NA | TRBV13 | TGTGCCAGCAGCTCGAGCTCCTACGAGCAGTACTTC | CASSSSSYEQYF
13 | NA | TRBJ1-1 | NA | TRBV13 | TGTGCCAGCAGCTCCGACAGTAACACTGAAGCTTTCTTT | CASSSDSNTEAFF
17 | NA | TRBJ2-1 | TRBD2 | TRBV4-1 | TGCGCCAGCAGCCAATGGATTGGCGGGGGGGCCTACAATGAGCAGTTCTTC | CASSQWIGGGAYNEQFF
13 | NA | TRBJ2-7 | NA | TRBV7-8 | TGTGCCAGCAGCTTAGCGAACCCGTACGAGCAGTACTTC | CASSLANPYEQYF
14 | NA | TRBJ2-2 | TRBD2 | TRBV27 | TGTGCCAGCAGCCGCGCGCTAGCGGCCGGGGAGCTGTTTTTT | CASSRALAAGELFF
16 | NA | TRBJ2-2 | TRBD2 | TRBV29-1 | TGCAGCGTTCCCCCTGCGGGGGGCGAGGACACCGGGGAGCTGTTTTTT | CSVPPAGGEDTGELFF